This TCR beta chain appears in the sequencing data of a study of cytomegalovirus exposure and HLA in healthy donors. Across the whole study: Earlier findings included some 120 million unique TCR beta sequences obtained from about 170 million T cells. Genotyping showed around 81% of 398 donors falling in the Caucasian-associated ancestry cluster.

The PCR contained 60 Vbeta and 13 Jbeta primers. Profiling relied on immunoSEQ multiplex PCR, and the TCRdb table lists in-frame clones only, not all of them. This table has approximately 190,000 clones, around 83% appearing once. Points from the study as a whole: Donors belonging to an Asian-associated ancestry cluster reportedly showed fewer N-insertions in productive TCRs than the roughly 700-donor mean, according to what a later analysis found. A later analysis by the authors found several of the most significant clusters apparently linked to common viral pathogens.

A word on this clone: Its antigen is undetermined.

The CDR3 sequence is 14 residues long. Trimming stripped 3 bases from V and 0 bases from J, with 8 bases between. CDR1 and CDR2 from the germline V gene are MNHNY and SVGAGI (reference sequence). The sequence was obtained from a woman younger than 35 in good health and CMV-seronegative. The sequenced material came from PBMCs. This chain links TRBV6-6 with TRBJ1-2, with D unclear. The CDR3 spells CASSYSAANYGYTF. CDR3 coding DNA: TGTGCCAGCAGTTATAGTGCCGCTAACTATGGCTACACCTTC.